These T cell receptor beta chains were read from a single sample in a study of T cell repertoires in cytomegalovirus infection. No antigen is known for these receptors. TCRdb itself ran the reads through MiXCR, one entry per CDR3 protein. The sample lists approximately 110,000 distinct CDR3 sequences; about 30% were seen once. The starting material was CD8+ T cells from cultured PBMCs, obtained from culture after CMV antigen stimulation. Receptors were obtained from a human donor in good health (CMV status not recorded). Some clones in this sample may be carry-over from other donors' samples. The CDR3 runs from the conserved cysteine through the conserved F or W. Fields, in order: V gene, J gene, clone size, D gene, CDR3 DNA, CDR3 protein. A D gene is named only where the DNA matches it firmly. Clone size, where shown, is once, few, many, or a class for clones that have expanded.

V gene: TRBV27; J gene: TRBJ2-1; clone size: many; D gene: .; CDR3 DNA: TGTGCCAGCAGTGCCTATAATGAGCAGTTCTTC; CDR3 protein: CASSAYNEQFF
V gene: TRBV20-1; J gene: TRBJ2-7; clone size: .; D gene: .; CDR3 DNA: TGCAGTGCTCAGAATCGGGACACCTCCTACGAGCAGTACTTC; CDR3 protein: CSAQNRDTSYEQYF
V gene: TRBV7-2; J gene: TRBJ1-6; clone size: many; D gene: .; CDR3 DNA: TGTGCCAGCAGCTTAGCGGGCAGGGCCCGTCTTGATAATTCACCCCTCCACTTT; CDR3 protein: CASSLAGRARLDNSPLHF
V gene: TRBV4-1; J gene: TRBJ2-1; clone size: .; D gene: TRBD1; CDR3 DNA: TGCGCCAGCAGCCAACCAGGGGGTGAGCAGTTCTTC; CDR3 protein: CASSQPGGEQFF
V gene: TRBV7-2; J gene: TRBJ2-3; clone size: many; D gene: .; CDR3 DNA: TGTGCCAGCAGCTTAGCCGTTGACTCCACAGATACGCAGTATTTT; CDR3 protein: CASSLAVDSTDTQYF
V gene: TRBV27; J gene: TRBJ2-5; clone size: .; D gene: .; CDR3 DNA: TGTGCCAGCAGTTTGGACCAAGAGACCCAGTACTTC; CDR3 protein: CASSLDQETQYF
V gene: TRBV7-9; J gene: TRBJ2-5; clone size: .; D gene: TRBD2; CDR3 DNA: TGTGCCAGCAGCTTAGTGGGACTAGCGGGGGCTGAGAATCAGTACTTC; CDR3 protein: CASSLVGLAGAENQYF
V gene: TRBV12-5; J gene: TRBJ1-2; clone size: .; D gene: .; CDR3 DNA: TGTGCTAGTGGTTACGGTACAGGGACCTATGGCTACACCTTC; CDR3 protein: CASGYGTGTYGYTF
V gene: TRBV2; J gene: TRBJ2-1; clone size: few; D gene: .; CDR3 DNA: TGTGCCAGCAAGGAGGGGGGCTCCTCCTACAATGAGCAGTTCTTC; CDR3 protein: CASKEGGSSYNEQFF
V gene: TRBV28; J gene: TRBJ2-7; clone size: many; D gene: .; CDR3 DNA: TGTGCCAGTGAGCAGGGTGCCTCCTACGAGCAGTACTTC; CDR3 protein: CASEQGASYEQYF
V gene: TRBV2; J gene: TRBJ2-1; clone size: .; D gene: TRBD2; CDR3 DNA: TGTGCCAGCAGTGAACCCCTAGCGGGGGGAACCCCCAGCTCCTACAATGAGCAGTTCTTC; CDR3 protein: CASSEPLAGGTPSSYNEQFF
V gene: TRBV12-3/TRBV12-4; J gene: TRBJ2-5; clone size: few; D gene: TRBD1; CDR3 DNA: TGTGCCAGCAGTCGGACAGGGTCAGAGACCCAGTACTTC; CDR3 protein: CASSRTGSETQYF
V gene: TRBV6-5; J gene: TRBJ2-7; clone size: .; D gene: .; CDR3 DNA: TGTGCCAGCGGGATTGGGGTATTGCGGGAGCAGTACTTC; CDR3 protein: CASGIGVLREQYF
V gene: TRBV12-3/TRBV12-4; J gene: TRBJ2-7; clone size: .; D gene: .; CDR3 DNA: TGTGCCAGCAGTGAAACAGGGATAGGCTACGAGCAGTACTTC; CDR3 protein: CASSETGIGYEQYF
V gene: TRBV7-2; J gene: TRBJ2-5; clone size: many; D gene: .; CDR3 DNA: TGTGCCAGCAGCTACGCCAGCGAGACCCAGTACTTC; CDR3 protein: CASSYASETQYF
V gene: TRBV18; J gene: TRBJ1-6; clone size: few; D gene: TRBD1; CDR3 DNA: TGTGCCAGCTCGGGGACAGATTATAATTCACCCCTCCACTTT; CDR3 protein: CASSGTDYNSPLHF
V gene: TRBV5-1; J gene: TRBJ2-7; clone size: once; D gene: .; CDR3 DNA: TGCGCCAGCAGCTCGGGGGTCAACTACGAGCAGTACTTC; CDR3 protein: CASSSGVNYEQYF
V gene: TRBV6-6; J gene: TRBJ2-3; clone size: .; D gene: TRBD2; CDR3 DNA: TGTGCCAGCAGTTACTCAAAGACTAGCGGGGTGGCAGATACGCAGTATTTT; CDR3 protein: CASSYSKTSGVADTQYF
V gene: TRBV19; J gene: TRBJ1-5; clone size: .; D gene: .; CDR3 DNA: TGTGCCAGTAGTATAGGCGTGCGGGGGGGCTCGGACAATCAGCCCCAGCATTTT; CDR3 protein: CASSIGVRGGSDNQPQHF
V gene: TRBV18; J gene: TRBJ2-2; clone size: .; D gene: .; CDR3 DNA: TGTGCCAGCTCACCAGGCGCGCCCGGGGAGCTGTTTTTT; CDR3 protein: CASSPGAPGELFF
V gene: TRBV4-1; J gene: TRBJ1-2; clone size: .; D gene: TRBD1; CDR3 DNA: TGCGCCAGCAGCCACATCCTGGGACAGGGCTATGGCTACACCTTC; CDR3 protein: CASSHILGQGYGYTF
V gene: TRBV7-9; J gene: TRBJ2-1; clone size: few; D gene: .; CDR3 DNA: TGTGCCAGCAGCTTAGGGCTTGTGGTCTACAATGAGCAGTTCTTC; CDR3 protein: CASSLGLVVYNEQFF
V gene: TRBV20-1; J gene: TRBJ2-2; clone size: few; D gene: .; CDR3 DNA: TGCAGTGCTCGGAACAGGAACACCGGGGAGCTGTTTTTT; CDR3 protein: CSARNRNTGELFF
V gene: TRBV15; J gene: TRBJ2-1; clone size: .; D gene: .; CDR3 DNA: TGTGCCACCAGCAGTTCGACGGGGAATGAGCAGTTCTTC; CDR3 protein: CATSSSTGNEQFF
V gene: TRBV7-9; J gene: TRBJ2-3; clone size: many; D gene: TRBD2; CDR3 DNA: TGTGCCAGCAGCTTCAGCGGGGGCAGCACAGATACGCAGTATTTT; CDR3 protein: CASSFSGGSTDTQYF
V gene: TRBV9; J gene: TRBJ1-2; clone size: .; D gene: TRBD1; CDR3 DNA: TGTGCCAGCAGCGTAGCTACGGGCAGGGGGCATGGCTACACCTTC; CDR3 protein: CASSVATGRGHGYTF
V gene: TRBV7-9; J gene: TRBJ1-1; clone size: .; D gene: .; CDR3 DNA: TGTGCCAGCAGCTCGCCAACATGGGAGGACACTGAAGCTTTCTTT; CDR3 protein: CASSSPTWEDTEAFF
V gene: TRBV7-9; J gene: TRBJ1-5; clone size: .; D gene: TRBD1; CDR3 DNA: TGTGCCAGCAGCCAGACAGGGTGGGGCAATCAGCCCCAGCATTTT; CDR3 protein: CASSQTGWGNQPQHF
V gene: TRBV28; J gene: TRBJ2-7; clone size: few; D gene: .; CDR3 DNA: TGTGCCAGCAGTTCCAGGGGATTCTACGAGCAGTACTTC; CDR3 protein: CASSSRGFYEQYF
V gene: TRBV7-2; J gene: TRBJ2-3; clone size: many; D gene: TRBD2; CDR3 DNA: TGTGCCAGCAGCTACCTAGCGGGGGTTTACACAGATACGCAGTATTTT; CDR3 protein: CASSYLAGVYTDTQYF
V gene: TRBV28; J gene: TRBJ2-5; clone size: few; D gene: TRBD1; CDR3 DNA: TGTGCCAGCAGTTTAGGAGGGACAGGGGGGGAGACCCAGTACTTC; CDR3 protein: CASSLGGTGGETQYF
V gene: TRBV14; J gene: TRBJ1-4; clone size: .; D gene: .; CDR3 DNA: TGTGCCAGCAGCCATATTAAAGGAGCCTCTGAAAAACTGTTTTTT; CDR3 protein: CASSHIKGASEKLFF
V gene: TRBV20-1; J gene: TRBJ2-7; clone size: .; D gene: TRBD2; CDR3 DNA: TGCAGTGCTCCTGCCCTAGCGGCGTCCTACGAGCAGTACTTC; CDR3 protein: CSAPALAASYEQYF
V gene: TRBV28; J gene: TRBJ2-5; clone size: many; D gene: .; CDR3 DNA: TGTGCCAGCAGTCCGGACGAGGATAACCAAGAGACCCAGTACTTC; CDR3 protein: CASSPDEDNQETQYF
V gene: TRBV7-9; J gene: TRBJ2-1; clone size: once; D gene: .; CDR3 DNA: TGTGCCAGCACCCCAGGGTCGGGCGAGCAGTTCTTC; CDR3 protein: CASTPGSGEQFF
V gene: TRBV4-1; J gene: TRBJ1-3; clone size: .; D gene: .; CDR3 DNA: TGCGCCAGCAGCCCCGTCTTTAGGGTCCCCGGAAACACCATATATTTT; CDR3 protein: CASSPVFRVPGNTIYF
V gene: TRBV7-9; J gene: TRBJ2-1; clone size: few; D gene: .; CDR3 DNA: TGTGCCAGCAGCCCTAGCGCTTTGAGGAATGAGCAGTTCTTC; CDR3 protein: CASSPSALRNEQFF
V gene: TRBV5-6; J gene: TRBJ2-7; clone size: few; D gene: TRBD2; CDR3 DNA: TGTGCCAGCAGCTTGAGCGGGGGGACCGTCTACGAGCAGTACTTC; CDR3 protein: CASSLSGGTVYEQYF
V gene: TRBV24-1; J gene: TRBJ2-2; clone size: .; D gene: .; CDR3 DNA: TGTGCCACCAGTCCCGGGCCAGGGACCGGGGAGCTGTTTTTT; CDR3 protein: CATSPGPGTGELFF
V gene: TRBV13; J gene: TRBJ1-3; clone size: .; D gene: .; CDR3 DNA: TGTGCCAGCAGCTTACAGGGACGCCGCTCTGGAAACACCATATATTTT; CDR3 protein: CASSLQGRRSGNTIYF
V gene: TRBV7-2; J gene: TRBJ2-7; clone size: many; D gene: .; CDR3 DNA: TGTGCCAGCAGTCCCCACCTACCCGGCTTGGGGTCTGAATACGAGCAGTACTTC; CDR3 protein: CASSPHLPGLGSEYEQYF
V gene: TRBV19; J gene: TRBJ2-2; clone size: few; D gene: TRBD1; CDR3 DNA: TGTGCCAGTCAGACAGGGGGCTCGAGCGGGGAGCTGTTTTTT; CDR3 protein: CASQTGGSSGELFF
V gene: TRBV27; J gene: TRBJ2-7; clone size: few; D gene: .; CDR3 DNA: TGTGCCAGCAGTCCGGGACAAGCAAACTACGAGCAGTACTTC; CDR3 protein: CASSPGQANYEQYF
V gene: TRBV7-9; J gene: TRBJ2-7; clone size: many; D gene: .; CDR3 DNA: TGTGCCACCCAGCCACTCTCCTACGAGCAGTACTTC; CDR3 protein: CATQPLSYEQYF
V gene: TRBV28; J gene: TRBJ1-2; clone size: many; D gene: .; CDR3 DNA: TGTGCCAGCAATGGAGGGGGGGGTTATGGCTACACCTTC; CDR3 protein: CASNGGGGYGYTF
V gene: TRBV7-6; J gene: TRBJ2-3; clone size: many; D gene: .; CDR3 DNA: TGTGCCAGCAGCTTAGAGGGAGTTCGAACAGATACGCAGTATTTT; CDR3 protein: CASSLEGVRTDTQYF
V gene: TRBV7-6; J gene: TRBJ2-3; clone size: many; D gene: .; CDR3 DNA: TGTGCCAGCAGCTTGGGCCTAACATTCACAGATACGCAGTATTTT; CDR3 protein: CASSLGLTFTDTQYF
V gene: TRBV2; J gene: TRBJ2-1; clone size: .; D gene: .; CDR3 DNA: TGTGCCAGCAGTCCCCCCCGACTAGTAGACGGTAATGAGCAGTTCTTC; CDR3 protein: CASSPPRLVDGNEQFF
V gene: TRBV5-8; J gene: TRBJ2-3; clone size: few; D gene: .; CDR3 DNA: TGTGCCAGCAGCTTGTCACTACAGGGCACGCAGTATTTT; CDR3 protein: CASSLSLQGTQYF
V gene: TRBV5-1; J gene: TRBJ2-1; clone size: .; D gene: TRBD2; CDR3 DNA: TGCGCCAGCAGCCACGGGACTAGCGGGGTTGATGAGCAGTTCTTC; CDR3 protein: CASSHGTSGVDEQFF
V gene: TRBV2; J gene: TRBJ1-4; clone size: many; D gene: TRBD1; CDR3 DNA: TGTGCCAGCAGTGAAAGCAGGGACAGAAATGAAAAACTGTTTTTT; CDR3 protein: CASSESRDRNEKLFF
V gene: TRBV5-6; J gene: TRBJ2-7; clone size: .; D gene: TRBD2; CDR3 DNA: TGTGCCAGCAGCCAGACTAGCGGGTACTACGAGCAGTGCTTC; CDR3 protein: CASSQTSGYYEQCF
V gene: TRBV5-4; J gene: TRBJ2-2; clone size: .; D gene: .; CDR3 DNA: TGTGCCAGCTTCGAGGGGGGCGGGGAGCTGTTTTTT; CDR3 protein: CASFEGGGELFF
V gene: TRBV4-1; J gene: TRBJ2-1; clone size: .; D gene: .; CDR3 DNA: TGCGCCAGCAGCCAACACCCCCAGGGGCGAATCTACAATGAGCAGTTCTTC; CDR3 protein: CASSQHPQGRIYNEQFF
V gene: TRBV11-2; J gene: TRBJ2-7; clone size: .; D gene: .; CDR3 DNA: TGTGCCAGCAGCTCGCCCTTTAGCAGCGAGCAGTACTTC; CDR3 protein: CASSSPFSSEQYF
V gene: TRBV7-9; J gene: TRBJ1-1; clone size: many; D gene: .; CDR3 DNA: TGTGCCAGCAGCTATCCCTTCCGGGCCAAGGTGAACACTGAAGCTTTCTTT; CDR3 protein: CASSYPFRAKVNTEAFF
V gene: TRBV6-1; J gene: TRBJ2-3; clone size: .; D gene: TRBD2; CDR3 DNA: TGTGCCAGCAGCCCCGGTCGAAGCGGGGTTCTTCGAGATACGCAGTATTTT; CDR3 protein: CASSPGRSGVLRDTQYF
V gene: TRBV5-6; J gene: TRBJ1-6; clone size: .; D gene: .; CDR3 DNA: TGTGCCAGCAGTCCCTGGGTGGTGGGAGATTCACCCCTCCACTTT; CDR3 protein: CASSPWVVGDSPLHF
V gene: TRBV28; J gene: TRBJ2-1; clone size: many; D gene: .; CDR3 DNA: TGTGCCACAAAACCGGCAGGTGATACCTACAATGAGCAGTTCTTC; CDR3 protein: CATKPAGDTYNEQFF